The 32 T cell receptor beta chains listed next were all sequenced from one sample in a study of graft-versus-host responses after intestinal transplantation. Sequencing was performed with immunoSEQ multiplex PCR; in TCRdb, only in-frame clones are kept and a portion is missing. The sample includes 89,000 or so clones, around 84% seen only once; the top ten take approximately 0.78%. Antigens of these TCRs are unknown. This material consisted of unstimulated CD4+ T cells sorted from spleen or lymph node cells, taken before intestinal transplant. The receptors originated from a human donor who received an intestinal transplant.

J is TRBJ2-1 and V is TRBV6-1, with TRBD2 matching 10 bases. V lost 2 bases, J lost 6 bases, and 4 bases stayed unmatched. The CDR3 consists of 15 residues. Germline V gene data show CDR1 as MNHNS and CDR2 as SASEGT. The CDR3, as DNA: TGTGCCAGCAGTGAAAAGTCTAGCGGGGGCAATGAGCAGTTCTTC. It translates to CASSEKSSGGNEQFF.

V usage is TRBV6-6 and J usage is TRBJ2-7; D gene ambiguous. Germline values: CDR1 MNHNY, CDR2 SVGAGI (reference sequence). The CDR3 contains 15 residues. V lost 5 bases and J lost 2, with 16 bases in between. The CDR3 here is CASSPTGYTPYEQYF. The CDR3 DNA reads TGTGCCAGCAGTCCCACCGGGTACACCCCCTACGAGCAGTACTTC.

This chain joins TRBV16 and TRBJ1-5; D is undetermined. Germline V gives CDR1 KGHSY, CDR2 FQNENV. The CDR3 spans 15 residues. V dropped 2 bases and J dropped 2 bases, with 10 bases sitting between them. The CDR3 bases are TGTGCCAGCAGCCAAGACGGACTTGGCAATCAGCCCCAGCATTTT. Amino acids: CASSQDGLGNQPQHF. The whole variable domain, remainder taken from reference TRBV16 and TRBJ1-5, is GEEVAQTPKHLVRGEGQKAKLYCAPIKGHSYVFWYQQVLKNEFKFLISFQNENVFDETGMPKERFSAKCLPNSPCSLEIQATKLEDSAVYFCASSQDGLGNQPQHFGDGTRLSIL.

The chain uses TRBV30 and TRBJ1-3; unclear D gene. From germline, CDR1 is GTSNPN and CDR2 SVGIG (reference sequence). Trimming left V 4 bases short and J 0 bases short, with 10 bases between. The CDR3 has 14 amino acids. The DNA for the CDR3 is TGTGCCTGGACCATGGGCACCTCTGGAAACACCATATATTTT. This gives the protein CAWTMGTSGNTIYF.

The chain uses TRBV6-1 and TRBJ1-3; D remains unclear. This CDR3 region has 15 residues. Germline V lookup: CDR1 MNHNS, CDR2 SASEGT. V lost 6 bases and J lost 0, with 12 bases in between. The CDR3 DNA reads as TGTGCCAGCAGGGTTCGACACCACTCTGGAAACACCATATATTTT. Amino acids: CASRVRHHSGNTIYF.

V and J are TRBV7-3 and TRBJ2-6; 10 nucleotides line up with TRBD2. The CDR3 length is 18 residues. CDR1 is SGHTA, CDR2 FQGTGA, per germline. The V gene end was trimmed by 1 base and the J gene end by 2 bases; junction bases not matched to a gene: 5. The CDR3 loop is CASSLRASGSAGANVLTF. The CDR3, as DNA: TGTGCCAGCAGCTTAAGGGCTAGCGGGAGTGCTGGGGCCAACGTCCTGACTTTC.

The DNA of the CDR3 is TGCGCCAGCAGCCAAGATTGGGCTAGCGACGGAGATACGCAGTATTTT. It specifies CASSQDWASDGDTQYF. The V gene is TRBV4-1, the J gene TRBJ2-3, with TRBD2 as a possible D gene (6 bases). Trimming shortened V by 0 bases and J by 5 bases, and 15 bases separated the two germline ends. The germline V gene has CDR1 MGHRA and CDR2 YSYEKL. This CDR3 is built from 16 residues.

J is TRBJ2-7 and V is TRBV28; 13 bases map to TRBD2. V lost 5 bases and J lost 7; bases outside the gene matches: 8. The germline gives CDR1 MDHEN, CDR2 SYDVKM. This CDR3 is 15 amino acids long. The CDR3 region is CASSLGLAGPGEQYF. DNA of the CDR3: TGTGCCAGCAGTCTGGGACTAGCGGGGCCGGGGGAGCAGTACTTC.

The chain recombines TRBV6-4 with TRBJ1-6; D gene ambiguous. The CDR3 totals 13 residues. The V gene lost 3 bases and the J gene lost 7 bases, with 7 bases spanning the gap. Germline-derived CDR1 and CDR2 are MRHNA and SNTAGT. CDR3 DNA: TGTGCCAGCAGTGAGGCGAGGAATTCACCCCTCCACTTT. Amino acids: CASSEARNSPLHF.

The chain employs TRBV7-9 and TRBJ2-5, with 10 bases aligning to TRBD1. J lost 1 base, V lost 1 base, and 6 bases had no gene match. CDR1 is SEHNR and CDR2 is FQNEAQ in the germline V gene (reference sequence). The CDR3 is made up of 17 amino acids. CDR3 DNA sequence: TGTGCCAGCAGCTTAGGACAGGGGGCTTACGTCCAAGAGACCCAGTACTTC. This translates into CASSLGQGAYVQETQYF. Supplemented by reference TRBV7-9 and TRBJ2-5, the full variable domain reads DTGVSQNPRHKITKRGQNVTFRCDPISEHNRLYWYRQTLGQGPEFLTYFQNEAQLEKSRLLSDRFSAERPKGSFSTLEIQRTEQGDSAMYLCASSLGQGAYVQETQYFGPGTRLLVL.

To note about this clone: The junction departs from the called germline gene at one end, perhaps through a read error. In nucleotides, the CDR3 is TGTGCCTGGAGAGATCTCCTCAGGGACAGGATTATCTTC. Protein: CAWRDLLRDRIIF. The chain links TRBV30 to TRBJ2-4; 8 bases fit TRBD1. CDR3 length: 13 amino acids. Germline loops: CDR1 GTSNPN, CDR2 SVGIG (reference sequence).

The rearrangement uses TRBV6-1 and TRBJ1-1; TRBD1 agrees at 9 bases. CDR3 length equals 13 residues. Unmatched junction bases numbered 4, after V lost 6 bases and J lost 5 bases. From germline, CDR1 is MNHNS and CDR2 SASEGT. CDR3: CASSDRGRTEAFF. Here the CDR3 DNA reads TGTGCCAGCAGCGACAGGGGGAGAACTGAAGCTTTCTTT.

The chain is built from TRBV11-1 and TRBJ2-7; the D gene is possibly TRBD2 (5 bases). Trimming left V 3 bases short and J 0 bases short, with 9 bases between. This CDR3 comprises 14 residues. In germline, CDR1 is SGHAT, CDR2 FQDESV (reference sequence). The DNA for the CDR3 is TGTGCCAGCAGCTTCGGCGGGTTCTCCTACGAGCAGTACTTC. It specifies CASSFGGFSYEQYF.

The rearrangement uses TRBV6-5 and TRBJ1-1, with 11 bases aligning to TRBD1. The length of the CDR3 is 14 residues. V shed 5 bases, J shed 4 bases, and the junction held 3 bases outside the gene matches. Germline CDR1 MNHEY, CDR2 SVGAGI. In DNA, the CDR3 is TGTGCCAGCAGTAAGGGACAGGGGGTCACTGAAGCTTTCTTT. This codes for CASSKGQGVTEAFF.

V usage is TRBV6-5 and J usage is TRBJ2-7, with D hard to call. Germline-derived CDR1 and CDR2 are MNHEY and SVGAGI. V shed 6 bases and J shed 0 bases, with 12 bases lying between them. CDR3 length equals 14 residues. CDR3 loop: CASSRTPDSYEQYF. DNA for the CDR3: TGTGCCAGCAGCCGAACACCCGACTCCTACGAGCAGTACTTC.

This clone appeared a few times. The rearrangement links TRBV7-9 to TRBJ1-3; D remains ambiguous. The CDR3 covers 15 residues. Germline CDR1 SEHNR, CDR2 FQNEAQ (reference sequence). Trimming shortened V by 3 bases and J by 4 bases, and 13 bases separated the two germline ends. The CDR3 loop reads CASSFAPGFGNTIYF. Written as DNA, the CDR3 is TGTGCCAGCAGCTTCGCTCCGGGTTTCGGAAACACCATATATTTT.

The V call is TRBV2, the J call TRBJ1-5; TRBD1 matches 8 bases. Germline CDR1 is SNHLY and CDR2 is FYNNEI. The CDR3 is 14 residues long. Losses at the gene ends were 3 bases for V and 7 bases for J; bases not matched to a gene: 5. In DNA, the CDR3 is TGTGCCAGCAGTGAGGTCAGGGGGCTGCAGCCCCAGCATTTT. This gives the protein CASSEVRGLQPQHF.

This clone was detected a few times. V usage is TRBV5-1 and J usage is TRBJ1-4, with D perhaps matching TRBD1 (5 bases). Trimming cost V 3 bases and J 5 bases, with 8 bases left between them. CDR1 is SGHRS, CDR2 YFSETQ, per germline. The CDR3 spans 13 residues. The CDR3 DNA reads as TGCGCCAGCAGCTGGGGGGAGAATGAAAAACTGTTTTTT. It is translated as CASSWGENEKLFF.

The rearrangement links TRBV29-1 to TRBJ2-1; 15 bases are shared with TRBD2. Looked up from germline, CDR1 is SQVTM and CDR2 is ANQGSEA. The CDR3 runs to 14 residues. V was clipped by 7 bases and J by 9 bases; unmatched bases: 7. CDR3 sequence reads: CSGGTSGRSGEQFF. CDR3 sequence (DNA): TGCAGCGGAGGGACTAGCGGGAGGAGTGGTGAGCAGTTCTTC.

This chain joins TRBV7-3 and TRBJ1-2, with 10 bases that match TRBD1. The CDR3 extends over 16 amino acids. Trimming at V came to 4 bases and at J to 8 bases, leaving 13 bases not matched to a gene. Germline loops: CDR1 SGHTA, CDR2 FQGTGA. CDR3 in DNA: TGTGCCAGCAGCTCCAACACGGGGACAGGGGCGCGCGGCTACACCTTC. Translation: CASSSNTGTGARGYTF. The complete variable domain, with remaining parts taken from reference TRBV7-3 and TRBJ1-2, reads GAGVSQTPSNKVTEKGKYVELRCDPISGHTALYWYRQSLGQGPEFLIYFQGTGAADDSGLPNDRFFAVRPEGSVSTLKIQRTERGDSAVYLCASSSNTGTGARGYTFGSGTRLTVV.

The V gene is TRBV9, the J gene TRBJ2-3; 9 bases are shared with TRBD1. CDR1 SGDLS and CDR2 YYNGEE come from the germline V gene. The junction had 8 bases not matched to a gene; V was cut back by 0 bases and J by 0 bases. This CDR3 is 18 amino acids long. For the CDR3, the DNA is TGTGCCAGCAGCGTAGGACAGGGGGGCAGGTCTAGCACAGATACGCAGTATTTT. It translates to CASSVGQGGRSSTDTQYF. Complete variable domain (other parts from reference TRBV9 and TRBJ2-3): DSGVTQTPKHLITATGQRVTLRCSPRSGDLSVYWYQQSLDQGLQFLIQYYNGEERAKGNILERFSAQQFPDLHSELNLSSLELGDSALYFCASSVGQGGRSSTDTQYFGPGTRLTVL.

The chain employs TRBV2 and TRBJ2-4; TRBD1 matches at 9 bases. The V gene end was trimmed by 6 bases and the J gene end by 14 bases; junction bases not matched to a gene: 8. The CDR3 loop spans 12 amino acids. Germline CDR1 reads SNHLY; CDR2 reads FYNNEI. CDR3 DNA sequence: TGTGCCAGCAGGGCCGGGGACAGGGCGGAGTACTTC. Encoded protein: CASRAGDRAEYF.

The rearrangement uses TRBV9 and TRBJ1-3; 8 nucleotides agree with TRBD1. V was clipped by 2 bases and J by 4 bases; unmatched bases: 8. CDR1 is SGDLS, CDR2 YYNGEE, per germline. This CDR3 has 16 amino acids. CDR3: CASSVAGGAPGNTIYF. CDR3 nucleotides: TGTGCCAGCAGCGTCGCAGGGGGCGCCCCAGGAAACACCATATATTTT.

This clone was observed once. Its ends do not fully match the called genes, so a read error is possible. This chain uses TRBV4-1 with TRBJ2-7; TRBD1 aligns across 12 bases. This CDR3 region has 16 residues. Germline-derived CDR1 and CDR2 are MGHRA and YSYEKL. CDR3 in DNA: TGCGCCAGCAGCCAGGCTGGGACAGGGGGCTCCTCCGAGCAGTACTTC. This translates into CASSQAGTGGSSEQYF.

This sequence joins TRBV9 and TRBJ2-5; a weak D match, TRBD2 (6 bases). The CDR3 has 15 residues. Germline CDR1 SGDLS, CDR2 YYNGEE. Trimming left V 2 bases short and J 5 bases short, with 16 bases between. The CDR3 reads CASSVTREPGETQYF. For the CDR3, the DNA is TGTGCCAGCAGCGTGACGCGGGAACCGGGGGAGACCCAGTACTTC.

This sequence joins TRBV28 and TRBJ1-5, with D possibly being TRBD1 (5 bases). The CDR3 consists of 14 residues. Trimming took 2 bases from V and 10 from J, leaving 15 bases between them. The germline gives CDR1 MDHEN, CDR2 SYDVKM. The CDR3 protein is CASSLPGLGFPQHF. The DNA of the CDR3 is TGTGCCAGCAGTTTACCAGGGCTCGGCTTTCCCCAGCATTTT.

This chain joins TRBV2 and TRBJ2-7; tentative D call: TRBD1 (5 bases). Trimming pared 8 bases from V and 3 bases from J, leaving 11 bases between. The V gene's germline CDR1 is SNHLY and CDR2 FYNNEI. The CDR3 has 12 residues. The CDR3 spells CASGQGLYEQYF. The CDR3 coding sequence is TGTGCCAGCGGGCAGGGCCTCTACGAGCAGTACTTC.

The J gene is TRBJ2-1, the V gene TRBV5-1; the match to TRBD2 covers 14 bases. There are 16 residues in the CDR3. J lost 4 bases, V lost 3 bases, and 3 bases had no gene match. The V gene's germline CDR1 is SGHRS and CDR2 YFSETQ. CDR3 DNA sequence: TGCGCCAGCAGCTCCGGGACTAGCGGGGGTTACAATGAGCAGTTCTTC. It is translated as CASSSGTSGGYNEQFF. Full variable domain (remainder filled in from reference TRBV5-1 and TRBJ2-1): KAGVTQTPRYLIKTRGQQVTLSCSPISGHRSVSWYQQTPGQGLQFLFEYFSETQRNKGNFPGRFSGRQFSNSRSEMNVSTLELGDSALYLCASSSGTSGGYNEQFFGPGTRLTVL.

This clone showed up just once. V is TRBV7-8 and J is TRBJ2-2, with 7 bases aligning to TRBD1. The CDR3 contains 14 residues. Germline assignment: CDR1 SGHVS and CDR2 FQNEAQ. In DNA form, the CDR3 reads TGTGCTATGTCGGGCAGGGGGAATTCCGGGGAGCTGTTTTTT. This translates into CAMSGRGNSGELFF.

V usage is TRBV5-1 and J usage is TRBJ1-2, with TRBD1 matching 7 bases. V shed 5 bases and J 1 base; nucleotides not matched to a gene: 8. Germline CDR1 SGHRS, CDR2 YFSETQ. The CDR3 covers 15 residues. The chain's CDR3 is CASSSSGTVNYGYTF. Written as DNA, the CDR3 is TGCGCCAGCAGTTCCTCCGGGACAGTTAACTATGGCTACACCTTC.

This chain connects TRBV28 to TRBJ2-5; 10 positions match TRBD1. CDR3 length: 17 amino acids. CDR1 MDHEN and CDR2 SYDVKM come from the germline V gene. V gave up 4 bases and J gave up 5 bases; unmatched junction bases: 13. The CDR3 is CASSSSRQGALGETQYF. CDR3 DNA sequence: TGTGCCAGCAGTTCTTCCCGACAGGGGGCATTAGGGGAGACCCAGTACTTC.

CDR3 in amino acids: CASSRTSGTGELFF. CDR3 nucleotide sequence: TGTGCCAGCAGCCGGACTAGCGGGACCGGGGAGCTGTTTTTT. V and J are TRBV2 and TRBJ2-2, with 11 bases matching TRBD2. The germline V gene encodes CDR1 SNHLY and CDR2 FYNNEI. The CDR3 sequence is 14 residues long. V shed 6 bases and J 5 bases; nucleotides not matched to a gene: 2.